This entry features one T cell receptor beta chain sequence. Profiled with immunoSEQ multiplex PCR; TCRdb holds only in-frame clones, not every one. The table lists some 54,000 clones, 94% of them singletons, with 2.9% in the top ten. This record belongs to a study of T cells after posttransplantation cyclophosphamide. Trimming removed 3 bases from V and 7 bases from J, with 16 bases in between. CDR1 and CDR2 from the germline V gene are LGHNA and YSLEER. The CDR3 spans 15 residues. The chain couples TRBV4-3 to TRBJ2-1, with D maybe TRBD2 (6 bases). The sequenced sample consisted of PBMCs. The TCR originated in a woman aged 25 to 39 in good health and a related stem cell transplant donor. CDR3 sequence reads: CASSQQPLEGNEQFF. The CDR3 coding sequence is TGCGCCAGCAGCCAGCAGCCCTTGGAGGGGAATGAGCAGTTCTTC.